This TCR beta chain was recorded in a study of blood T cell repertoires in COVID-19. Overall study: Collection of acute and convalescent COVID-19 samples took place in the United States, Italy and Spain. The cDNA or gDNA used as material had been derived from T cells, B-cell-depleted T cells, or PBMCs.

Two negative PCRs, clearance, or symptom resolution were required of recovered Cohort 3 donors. Using immunoSEQ multiplex PCR, the repertoire was profiled, and TCRdb retains in-frame clones only, with some absent. In the table there are a few hundred thousand clones, 70% to 90% of which are singletons. This clone was picked up one time. From germline, CDR1 is ENHRY and CDR2 SYGVKD. Trimming pared 6 bases from V and 4 bases from J, leaving 11 bases between. The CDR3 contains 13 residues. The sequence was obtained from a woman aged 18-29 years who had recovered from COVID-19. Sequenced material: PBMCs or T cells enriched from blood (not recorded which). The chain uses TRBV10-3 and TRBJ2-3, with D perhaps TRBD2 (7 bases). For the CDR3, the DNA is TGTGCCATCAGGGGGGCGGGGGCAGATACGCAGTATTTT. Its translation: CAIRGAGADTQYF.